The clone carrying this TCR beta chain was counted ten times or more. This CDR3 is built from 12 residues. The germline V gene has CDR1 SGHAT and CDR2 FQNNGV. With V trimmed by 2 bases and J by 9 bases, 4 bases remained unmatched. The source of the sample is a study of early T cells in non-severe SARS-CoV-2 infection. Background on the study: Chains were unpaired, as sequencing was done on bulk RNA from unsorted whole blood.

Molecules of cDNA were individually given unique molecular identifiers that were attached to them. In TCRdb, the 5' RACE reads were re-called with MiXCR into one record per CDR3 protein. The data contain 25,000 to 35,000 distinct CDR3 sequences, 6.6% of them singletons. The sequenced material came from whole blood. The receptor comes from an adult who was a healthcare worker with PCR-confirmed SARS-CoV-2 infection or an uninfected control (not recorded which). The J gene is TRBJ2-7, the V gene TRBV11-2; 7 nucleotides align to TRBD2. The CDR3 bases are TGTGCCAGCAGCTTACAGTGGGGGGGGCAGTACTTC. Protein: CASSLQWGGQYF.